What follows are 19 T cell receptor beta chains derived from one specimen sequenced in a study of blood T cell repertoires in COVID-19. The protocol was immunoSEQ multiplex PCR, while the TCRdb copy is restricted to in-frame clones and leaves out a portion. This sample has 200,000 to 300,000 clones, with 86% found just once. Specimen: peripheral blood. The source of these receptors is a woman in her sixties or seventies who had recovered from COVID-19.

V gene TRBV11-2 combines with J gene TRBJ2-1; D possibly corresponds to TRBD2 (6 bases). The V gene's germline CDR1 is SGHAT and CDR2 FQNNGV. The CDR3 totals 13 residues. Trimming removed 8 bases at V and 3 bases at J, with 11 bases between. CDR3 coding DNA: TGTGCCAGCGGGGCGGGGAACTACAATGAGCAGTTCTTC. The encoded protein is CASGAGNYNEQFF.

J is TRBJ1-1 and V is TRBV12-1. TRBV12-1 corresponds to a pseudogene. CDR3 length: 19 residues. The CDR3 reads CASSASPRPGEIGETEAFF. The DNA of the CDR3 is TGTGCCAGCAGCGCATCACCCCGGCCGGGAGAGATAGGGGAGACTGAAGCTTTCTTT.

This chain joins TRBV3-1 (or the pseudogene TRBV3-2) and TRBJ1-2; D gene ambiguous. The germline gives CDR1 LGHDT, CDR2 YNNKEL (reference sequence). The CDR3 length is 13 residues. Trimming removed 4 bases from V and 2 bases from J, with 8 bases in between. CDR3 sequence: CASSLKLNYGYTF. DNA for the CDR3: TGTGCCAGCAGCCTGAAGCTAAACTATGGCTACACCTTC.

Notes on this clone: The germline gene is not matched at one end of the junction; a read error may be the cause. The rearrangement joins TRBV3-1 (or the pseudogene TRBV3-2) to TRBJ1-5; D unclear. Germline V lookup: CDR1 LGHDT, CDR2 YNNKEL (reference sequence). The CDR3 loop spans 14 amino acids. The CDR3 is CATSMGRANQPQHF. CDR3 bases: TGTGCCACCAGCATGGGGAGGGCCAATCAGCCCCAGCATTTT.

The V call is TRBV4-1, the J call TRBJ2-1; unclear D gene. The CDR3 loop spans 14 amino acids. CDR1 is MGHRA and CDR2 is YSYEKL in the germline V gene. With 3 bases removed from V and 4 bases from J, the gap between germline ends came to 10 bases. CDR3 in amino acids: CASSHREVYNEQFF. Written as DNA, the CDR3 is TGCGCCAGCAGCCACAGAGAGGTTTACAATGAGCAGTTCTTC.

This chain links TRBV7-9 with TRBJ1-1, with D tentatively TRBD1 (6 bases). The CDR3 is made up of 13 amino acids. Trimming shortened V by 5 bases and J by 5 bases, and 12 bases separated the two germline ends. Germline CDR1 is SEHNR and CDR2 is FQNEAQ (reference sequence). The CDR3 DNA reads as TGTGCCAGCAGCCCAACAGGGTTAACTGAAGCTTTCTTT. This sequence encodes CASSPTGLTEAFF.

The gene calls are TRBV5-8 and TRBJ1-5; TRBD1 is a possible D gene (6 bases). The CDR3 loop spans 14 amino acids. Between the trimmed V and J ends, which lost 4 bases and 0 bases, there was a span of 8 bases. The V gene's germline CDR1 is SGHTS and CDR2 YDEGEE. CDR3 sequence (DNA): TGTGCCAGCAGCCCAGGGGATAGCAATCAGCCCCAGCATTTT. Protein sequence: CASSPGDSNQPQHF.

V gene TRBV4-1 combines with J gene TRBJ2-7; TRBD2 matches 7 bases. The J segment lost 2 bases and the V segment lost 4 bases, leaving 2 bases of the junction unmatched. The CDR3 spans 13 residues. CDR1 and CDR2 from the germline V gene are MGHRA and YSYEKL. DNA for the CDR3: TGCGCCAGCAGCCGGCTAGCGGCCTACGAGCAGTACTTC. Translating it yields CASSRLAAYEQYF.

The CDR3 nucleotides read TGTGCCATCGGGGATCTCGGGGACACGGAGACCCAGTACTTC. Its translation is CAIGDLGDTETQYF. J is TRBJ2-5 and V is TRBV10-3; tentatively, D is TRBD1 (6 bases). Germline CDR1 is ENHRY and CDR2 is SYGVKD. Trimming removed 8 bases from V and 5 bases from J, with 18 bases in between. The CDR3 consists of 14 residues.

The chain carries TRBV7-8 and TRBJ2-1, with unresolved D. V shed 1 base and J shed 0 bases, with 16 bases lying between them. The germline CDR1 and CDR2 sequences are SGHVS and FQNEAQ. CDR3 length equals 18 residues. The CDR3 here is CASSLGLGAQSSYNEQFF. The CDR3 coding sequence is TGTGCCAGCAGCTTAGGTTTAGGTGCACAGAGCTCCTACAATGAGCAGTTCTTC. The variable domain in full, completed from reference TRBV7-8 and TRBJ2-1, reads GAGVSQSPRYKVAKRGQDVALRCDPISGHVSLFWYQQALGQGPEFLTYFQNEAQLDKSGLPSDRFFAERPEGSVSTLKIQRTQQEDSAVYLCASSLGLGAQSSYNEQFFGPGTRLTVL.

The chain employs TRBV7-9 and TRBJ1-3; the D is unclear. CDR1 SEHNR and CDR2 FQNEAQ come from the germline V gene (reference sequence). The CDR3 is 14 amino acids. Trimming cost V 4 bases and J 1 base, with 8 bases left between them. CDR3 amino acids: CASSSDMSGNTIYF. The DNA for the CDR3 is TGTGCCAGCAGCTCCGACATGTCTGGAAACACCATATATTTT.

The chain employs TRBV3-1 (or the pseudogene TRBV3-2) and TRBJ1-1; 9 bases are a match to TRBD1. The germline V gene encodes CDR1 LGHDT and CDR2 YNNKEL (reference sequence). The CDR3 consists of 14 residues. With V trimmed by 6 bases and J by 10 bases, 12 bases remained unmatched. CDR3 in amino acids: CASSGASPGQGAFF. CDR3 nucleotides: TGTGCCAGCAGTGGGGCATCACCGGGACAGGGAGCTTTCTTT.

The chain is built from TRBV6-5 and TRBJ1-6, with D possibly TRBD1 on 5 matching bases. Germline values: CDR1 MNHEY, CDR2 SVGAGI. This CDR3 comprises 14 residues. Trimming shortened V by 5 bases and J by 10 bases, and 15 bases separated the two germline ends. The CDR3 sequence: CASSPRGVESPLHF. The CDR3 bases are TGTGCCAGCAGTCCACGGGGGGTGGAATCACCCCTCCACTTT.

CDR3 amino acids: CASSLLGGTFANYGYTF. In nucleotides, the CDR3 is TGTGCCAGCAGTCTCTTGGGGGGGACATTCGCGAACTATGGCTACACCTTC. This chain joins TRBV28 and TRBJ1-2; tentative D call: TRBD1 (6 bases). This CDR3 region has 17 residues. Germline V gene sequence: CDR1 MDHEN, CDR2 SYDVKM. The V end lost 5 bases, the J end lost 2 bases, and 21 bases lay between the germline ends.

V gene TRBV7-2 combines with J gene TRBJ1-6, with TRBD1 matching 7 bases. V gave up 5 bases and J gave up 9 bases; unmatched junction bases: 10. The CDR3 sequence is 15 residues long. CDR1 is SGHTA, CDR2 FQGNSA, per germline. The CDR3 here is CASSGEEGAFSPLHF. The DNA of the CDR3 is TGTGCCAGCAGCGGAGAAGAGGGGGCGTTTTCACCCCTCCACTTT.

This sequence joins TRBV7-2 and TRBJ1-3, with D uncertain. V shed 2 bases and J shed 0 bases, with 8 bases lying between them. There are 15 residues in the CDR3. Germline CDR1 and CDR2: SGHTA and FQGNSA. The CDR3 bases are TGTGCCAGCAGCTTACTGCGGTACTCTGGAAACACCATATATTTT. Amino acid sequence: CASSLLRYSGNTIYF.

This clone was seen just once. The V and J genes are TRBV27 and TRBJ2-3, with D possibly being TRBD1 (6 bases). This CDR3 has 14 amino acids. The V end lost 2 bases, the J end lost 2 bases, and 8 bases lay between the germline ends. Germline V gene lookup returns CDR1 MNHEY and CDR2 SMNVEV (reference sequence). The CDR3 nucleotides read TGTGCCAGCAGTTTAAGGGACAACACAGATACGCAGTATTTT. Protein sequence: CASSLRDNTDTQYF.

CDR3 bases: TGCAGTGCTAGTCCTAGTCGGTACGAGCAGTACTTC. Translation: CSASPSRYEQYF. The chain carries TRBV20-1 and TRBJ2-7, with D unresolved. The CDR3 spans 12 residues. The V end lost 3 bases, the J end lost 4 bases, and 10 bases lay between the germline ends. Germline V gene lookup returns CDR1 DFQATT and CDR2 SNEGSKA (reference sequence).

The chain joins TRBV7-2 to TRBJ1-5; TRBD1 agrees at 8 bases. The CDR3 has 18 amino acids. Trimming removed 2 bases from V and 7 bases from J; junction bases left unmatched: 16. Germline CDR1 SGHTA, CDR2 FQGNSA. The CDR3 loop is CASSLTQAAGGARQPQHF. CDR3 DNA: TGTGCCAGCAGCTTAACGCAGGCGGCAGGGGGCGCTAGGCAGCCCCAGCATTTT.